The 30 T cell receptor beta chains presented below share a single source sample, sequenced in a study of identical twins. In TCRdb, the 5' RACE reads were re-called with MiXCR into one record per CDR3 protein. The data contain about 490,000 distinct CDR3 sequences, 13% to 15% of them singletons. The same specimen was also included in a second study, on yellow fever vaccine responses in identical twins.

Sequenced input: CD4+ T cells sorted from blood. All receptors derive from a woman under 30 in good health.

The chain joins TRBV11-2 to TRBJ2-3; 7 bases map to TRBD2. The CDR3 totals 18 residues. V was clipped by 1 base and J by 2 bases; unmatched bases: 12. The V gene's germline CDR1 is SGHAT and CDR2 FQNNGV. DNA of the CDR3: TGTGCCAGCAGCTTAGGAGATTTGCGGGGGTGGTACACAGATACGCAGTATTTT. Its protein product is CASSLGDLRGWYTDTQYF.

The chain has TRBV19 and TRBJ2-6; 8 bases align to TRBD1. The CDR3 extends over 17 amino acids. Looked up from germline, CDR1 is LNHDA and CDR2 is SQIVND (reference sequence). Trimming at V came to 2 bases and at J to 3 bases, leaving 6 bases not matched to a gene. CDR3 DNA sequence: TGTGCCAGTAGTATACAGGCAGGGGGCTTTGGGGCCAACGTCCTGACTTTC. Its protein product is CASSIQAGGFGANVLTF.

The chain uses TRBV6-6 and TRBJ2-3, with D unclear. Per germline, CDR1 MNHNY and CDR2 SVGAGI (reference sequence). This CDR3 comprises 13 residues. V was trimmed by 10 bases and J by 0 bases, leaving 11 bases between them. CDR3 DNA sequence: TGTGCCACCCGGTTACCGAGCACAGATACGCAGTATTTT. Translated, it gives CATRLPSTDTQYF.

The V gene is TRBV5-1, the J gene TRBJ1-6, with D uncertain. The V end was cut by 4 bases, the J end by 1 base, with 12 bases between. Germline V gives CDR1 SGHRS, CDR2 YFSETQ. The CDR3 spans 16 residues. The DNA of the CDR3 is TGCGCCAGCAGCCTCTCCGGCAGGTCCTATAATTCACCCCTCCACTTT. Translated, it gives CASSLSGRSYNSPLHF.

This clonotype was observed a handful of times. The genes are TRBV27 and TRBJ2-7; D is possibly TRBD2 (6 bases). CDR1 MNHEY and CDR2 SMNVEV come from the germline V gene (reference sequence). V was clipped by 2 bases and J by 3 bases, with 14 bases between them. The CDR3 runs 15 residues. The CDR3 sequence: CASSLRMGGYYEQYF. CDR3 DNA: TGTGCCAGCAGTTTAAGGATGGGGGGTTACTACGAGCAGTACTTC.

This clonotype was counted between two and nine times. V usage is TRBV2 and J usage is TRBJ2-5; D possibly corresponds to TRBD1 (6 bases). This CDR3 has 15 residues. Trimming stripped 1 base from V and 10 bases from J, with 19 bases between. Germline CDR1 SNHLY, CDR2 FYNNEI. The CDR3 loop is CASSEGPGQRGSQYF. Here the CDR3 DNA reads TGTGCCAGCAGTGAAGGTCCGGGACAAAGAGGGAGCCAGTACTTC.

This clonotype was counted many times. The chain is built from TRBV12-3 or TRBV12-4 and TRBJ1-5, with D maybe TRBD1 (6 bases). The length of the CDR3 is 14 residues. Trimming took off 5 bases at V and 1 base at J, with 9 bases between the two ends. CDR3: CASSPDRSNQPQHF. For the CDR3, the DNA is TGTGCCAGCAGTCCAGACAGGAGCAATCAGCCCCAGCATTTT.

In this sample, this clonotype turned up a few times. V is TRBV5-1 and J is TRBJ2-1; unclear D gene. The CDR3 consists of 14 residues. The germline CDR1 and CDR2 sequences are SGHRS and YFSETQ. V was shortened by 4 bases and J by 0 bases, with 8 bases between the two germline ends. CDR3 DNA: TGCGCCAGCAGCATGGGGTTCTCCTACAATGAGCAGTTCTTC. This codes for CASSMGFSYNEQFF.

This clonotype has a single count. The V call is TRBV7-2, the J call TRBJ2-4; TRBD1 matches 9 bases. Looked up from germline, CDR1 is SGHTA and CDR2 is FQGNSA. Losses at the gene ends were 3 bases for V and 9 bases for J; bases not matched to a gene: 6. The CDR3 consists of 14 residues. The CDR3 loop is CASSFRRDRVIQYF. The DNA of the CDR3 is TGTGCCAGCAGCTTCCGACGGGACAGGGTCATTCAGTACTTC.

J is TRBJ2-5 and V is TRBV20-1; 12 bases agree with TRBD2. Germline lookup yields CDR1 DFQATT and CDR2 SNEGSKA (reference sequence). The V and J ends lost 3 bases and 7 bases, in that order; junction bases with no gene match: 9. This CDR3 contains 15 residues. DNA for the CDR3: TGCAGTGCTAGCTACCTAGCGGGGGGGCGGGGGACCCAGTACTTC. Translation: CSASYLAGGRGTQYF.

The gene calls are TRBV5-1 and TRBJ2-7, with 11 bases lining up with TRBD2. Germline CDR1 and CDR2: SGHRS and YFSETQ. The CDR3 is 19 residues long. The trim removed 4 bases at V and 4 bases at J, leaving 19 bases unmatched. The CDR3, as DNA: TGCGCCAGCAGCCCCGAGGTAGCGGGAGGGTCCAACAGCTATTACGAGCAGTACTTC. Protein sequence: CASSPEVAGGSNSYYEQYF. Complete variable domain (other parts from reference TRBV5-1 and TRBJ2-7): KAGVTQTPRYLIKTRGQQVTLSCSPISGHRSVSWYQQTPGQGLQFLFEYFSETQRNKGNFPGRFSGRQFSNSRSEMNVSTLELGDSALYLCASSPEVAGGSNSYYEQYFGPGTRLTVT.

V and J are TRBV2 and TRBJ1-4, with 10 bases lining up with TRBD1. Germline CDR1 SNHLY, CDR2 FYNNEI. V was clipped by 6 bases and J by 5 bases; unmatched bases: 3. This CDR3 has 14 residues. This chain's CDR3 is CASRRDRGNEKLFF. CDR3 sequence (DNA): TGTGCCAGCAGGAGGGACAGGGGAAATGAAAAACTGTTTTTT.

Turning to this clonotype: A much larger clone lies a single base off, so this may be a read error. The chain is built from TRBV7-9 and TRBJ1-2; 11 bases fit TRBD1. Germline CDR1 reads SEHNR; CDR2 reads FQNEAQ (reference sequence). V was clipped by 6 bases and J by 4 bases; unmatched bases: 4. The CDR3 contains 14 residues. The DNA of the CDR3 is TGTGCCAGCAGTATTGGGACAGGGGGCTATGGCTACACCTTC. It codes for CASSIGTGGYGYTF.

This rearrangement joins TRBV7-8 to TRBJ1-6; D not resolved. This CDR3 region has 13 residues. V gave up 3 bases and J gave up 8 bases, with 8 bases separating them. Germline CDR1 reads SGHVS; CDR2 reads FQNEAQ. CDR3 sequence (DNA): TGTGCCAGCAGCTTCGTTTTGGATTCACCCCTCCACTTT. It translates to CASSFVLDSPLHF.

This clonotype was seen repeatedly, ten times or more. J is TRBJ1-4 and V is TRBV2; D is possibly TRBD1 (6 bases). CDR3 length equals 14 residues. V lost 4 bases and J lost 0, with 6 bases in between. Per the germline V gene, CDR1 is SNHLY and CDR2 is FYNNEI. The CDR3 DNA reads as TGTGCCAGCAGTGGACAGGCAACTAATGAAAAACTGTTTTTT. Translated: CASSGQATNEKLFF.

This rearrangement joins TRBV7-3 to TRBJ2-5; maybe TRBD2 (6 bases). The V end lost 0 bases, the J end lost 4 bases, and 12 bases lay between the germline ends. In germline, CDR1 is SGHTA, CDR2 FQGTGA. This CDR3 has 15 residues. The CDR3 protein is CASSLTSAGRETQYF. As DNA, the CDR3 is TGTGCCAGCAGCTTAACGAGTGCGGGACGAGAGACCCAGTACTTC.

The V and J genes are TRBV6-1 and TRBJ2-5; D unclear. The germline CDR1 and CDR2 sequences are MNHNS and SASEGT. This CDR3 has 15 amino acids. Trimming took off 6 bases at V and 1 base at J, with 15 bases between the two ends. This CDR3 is CASSSRVGFQETQYF. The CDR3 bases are TGTGCCAGCAGCAGCCGAGTGGGGTTCCAAGAGACCCAGTACTTC.

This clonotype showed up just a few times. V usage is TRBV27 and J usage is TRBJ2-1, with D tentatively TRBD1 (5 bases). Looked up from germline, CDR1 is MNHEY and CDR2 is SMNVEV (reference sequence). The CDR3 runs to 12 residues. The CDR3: CGSGRVKNEQFF. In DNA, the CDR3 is TGTGGGTCGGGCAGGGTAAAGAATGAGCAGTTCTTC.

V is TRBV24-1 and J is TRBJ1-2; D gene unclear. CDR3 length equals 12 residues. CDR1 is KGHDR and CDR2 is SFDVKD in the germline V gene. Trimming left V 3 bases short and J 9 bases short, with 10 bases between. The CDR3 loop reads CATSDRGRSYTF. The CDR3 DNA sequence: TGTGCCACCAGTGATCGGGGAAGGAGCTACACCTTC.

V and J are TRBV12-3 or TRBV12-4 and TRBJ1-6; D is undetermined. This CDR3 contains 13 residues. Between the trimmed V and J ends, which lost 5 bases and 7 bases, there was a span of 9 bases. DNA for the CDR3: TGTGCCAGCAGTCCCGGTCGGAATTCACCCCTCCACTTT. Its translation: CASSPGRNSPLHF.

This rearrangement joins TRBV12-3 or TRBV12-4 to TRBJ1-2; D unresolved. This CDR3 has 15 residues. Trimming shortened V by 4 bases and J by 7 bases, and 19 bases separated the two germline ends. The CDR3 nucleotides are TGTGCCAGCAGTTCTACGAGCAGCGGTGGAGGTGGCTACACCTTC. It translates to CASSSTSSGGGGYTF.

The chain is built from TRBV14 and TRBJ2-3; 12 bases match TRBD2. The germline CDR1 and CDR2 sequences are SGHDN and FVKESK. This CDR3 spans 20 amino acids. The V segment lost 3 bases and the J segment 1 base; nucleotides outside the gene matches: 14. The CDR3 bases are TGTGCCAGCAGCCAGCGAAGGTCTAGCGGGAGGGCCCCAGGCACAGATACGCAGTATTTT. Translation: CASSQRRSSGRAPGTDTQYF.

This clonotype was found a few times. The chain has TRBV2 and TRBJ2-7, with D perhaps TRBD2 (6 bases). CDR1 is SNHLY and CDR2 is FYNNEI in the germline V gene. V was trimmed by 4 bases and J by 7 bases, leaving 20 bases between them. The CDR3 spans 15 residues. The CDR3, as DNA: TGTGCCAGCAGTGGCCGGTCGGGCGGGAAGGGAGAGCAGTACTTC. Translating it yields CASSGRSGGKGEQYF.

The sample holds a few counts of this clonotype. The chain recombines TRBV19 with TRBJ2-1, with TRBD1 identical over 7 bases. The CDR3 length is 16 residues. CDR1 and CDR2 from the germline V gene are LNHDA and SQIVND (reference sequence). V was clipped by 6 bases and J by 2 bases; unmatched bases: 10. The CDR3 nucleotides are TGTGCCAGTAGCCAACAGGGGACGATCACCTACAATGAGCAGTTCTTC. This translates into CASSQQGTITYNEQFF. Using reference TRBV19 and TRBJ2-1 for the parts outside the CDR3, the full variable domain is DGGITQSPKYLFRKEGQNVTLSCEQNLNHDAMYWYRQDPGQGLRLIYYSQIVNDFQKGDIAEGYSVSREKKESFPLTVTSAQKNPTAFYLCASSQQGTITYNEQFFGPGTRLTVL.

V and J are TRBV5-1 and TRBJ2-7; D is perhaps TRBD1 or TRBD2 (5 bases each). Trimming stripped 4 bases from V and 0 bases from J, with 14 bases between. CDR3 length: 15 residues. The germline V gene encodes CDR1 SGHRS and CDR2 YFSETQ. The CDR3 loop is CASSPTGGLSYEQYF. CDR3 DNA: TGCGCCAGCAGCCCAACAGGCGGGCTCTCCTACGAGCAGTACTTC.

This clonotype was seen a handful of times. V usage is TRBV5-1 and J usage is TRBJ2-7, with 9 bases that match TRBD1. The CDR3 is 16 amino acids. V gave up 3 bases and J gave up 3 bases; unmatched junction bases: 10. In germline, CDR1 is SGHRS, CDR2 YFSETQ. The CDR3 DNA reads TGCGCCAGCAGCTCCGCCGAGGACAGGGGATTCTACGAGCAGTACTTC. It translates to CASSSAEDRGFYEQYF.

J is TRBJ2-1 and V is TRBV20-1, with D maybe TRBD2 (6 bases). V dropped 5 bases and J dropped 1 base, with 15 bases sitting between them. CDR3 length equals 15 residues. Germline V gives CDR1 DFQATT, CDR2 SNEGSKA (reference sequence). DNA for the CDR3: TGCAGTGCTCGCCCCCTAGCGCGTTCCTACAATGAGCAGTTCTTC. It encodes CSARPLARSYNEQFF.

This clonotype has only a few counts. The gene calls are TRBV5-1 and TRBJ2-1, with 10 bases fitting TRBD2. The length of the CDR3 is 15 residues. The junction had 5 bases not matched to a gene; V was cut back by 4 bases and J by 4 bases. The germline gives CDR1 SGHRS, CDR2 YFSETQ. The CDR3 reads CASSMLAGVYNEQFF. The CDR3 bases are TGCGCCAGCAGCATGCTAGCGGGAGTTTACAATGAGCAGTTCTTC.

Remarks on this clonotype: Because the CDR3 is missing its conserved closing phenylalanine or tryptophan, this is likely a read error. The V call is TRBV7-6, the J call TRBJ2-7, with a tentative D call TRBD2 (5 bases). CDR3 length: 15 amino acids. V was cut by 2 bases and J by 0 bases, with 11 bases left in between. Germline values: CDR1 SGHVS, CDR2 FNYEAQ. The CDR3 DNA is TGTGCCAGCAGCTTATCACAGCGGAGCTCCTACGAGCAGTACTAC. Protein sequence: CASSLSQRSSYEQYY.

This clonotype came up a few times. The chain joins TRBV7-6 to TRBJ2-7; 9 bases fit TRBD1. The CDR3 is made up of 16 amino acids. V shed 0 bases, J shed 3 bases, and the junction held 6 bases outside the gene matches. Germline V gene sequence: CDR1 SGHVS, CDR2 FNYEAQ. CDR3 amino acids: CASSLAPGQGNYEQYF. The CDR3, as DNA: TGTGCCAGCAGCTTAGCCCCAGGACAGGGGAACTACGAGCAGTACTTC.